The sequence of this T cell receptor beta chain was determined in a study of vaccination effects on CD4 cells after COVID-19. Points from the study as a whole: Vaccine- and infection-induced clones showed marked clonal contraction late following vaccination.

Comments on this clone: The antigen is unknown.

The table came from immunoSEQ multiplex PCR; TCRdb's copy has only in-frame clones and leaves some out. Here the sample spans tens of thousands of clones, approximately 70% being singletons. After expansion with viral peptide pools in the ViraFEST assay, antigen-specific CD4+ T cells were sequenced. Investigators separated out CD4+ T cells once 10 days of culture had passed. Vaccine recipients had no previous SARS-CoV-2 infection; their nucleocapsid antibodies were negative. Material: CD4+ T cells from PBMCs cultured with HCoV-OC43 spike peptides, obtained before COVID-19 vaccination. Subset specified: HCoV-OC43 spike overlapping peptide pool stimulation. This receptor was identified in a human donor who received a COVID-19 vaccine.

The CDR3 region has the DNA TGTGCTAGTGGCCCCGACAGGGGATACAATGAGCAGTTCTTC. Translated: CASGPDRGYNEQFF. The chain is built from TRBV12-5 and TRBJ2-1; 8 nucleotides line up with TRBD1. The CDR3 extends over 14 amino acids. Per the germline V gene, CDR1 is LGHNT and CDR2 is FRNRAP. With V trimmed by 6 bases and J by 4 bases, 5 bases remained unmatched.